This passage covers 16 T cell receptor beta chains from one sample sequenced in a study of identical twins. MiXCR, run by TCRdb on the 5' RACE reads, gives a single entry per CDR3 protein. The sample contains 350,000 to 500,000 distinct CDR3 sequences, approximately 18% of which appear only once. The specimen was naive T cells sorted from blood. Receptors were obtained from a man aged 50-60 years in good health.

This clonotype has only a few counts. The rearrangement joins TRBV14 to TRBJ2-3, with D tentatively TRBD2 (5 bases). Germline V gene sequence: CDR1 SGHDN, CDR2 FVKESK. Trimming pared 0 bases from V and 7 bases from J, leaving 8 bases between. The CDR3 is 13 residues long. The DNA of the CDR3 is TGTGCCAGCAGCCAAGATTCGGGGTATACGCAGTATTTT. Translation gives CASSQDSGYTQYF.

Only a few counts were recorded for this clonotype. The CDR3 coding sequence is TGTGCCATCAGTGACCGGACTAGCGGGAGCTCCAATGAGCAGTTCTTC. The encoded protein is CAISDRTSGSSNEQFF. This rearrangement joins TRBV10-3 to TRBJ2-1; 13 bases are a match to TRBD2. The CDR3 is 16 amino acids. Trimming took 3 bases from V and 6 from J; bases not matched to a gene: 5. Per germline, CDR1 ENHRY and CDR2 SYGVKD.

The CDR3 loop is CASSYSLGEAFF. CDR3 DNA: TGTGCCAGCAGTTACAGCCTCGGGGAAGCTTTCTTT. The chain is built from TRBV6-2 or TRBV6-3 and TRBJ1-1, with D uncertain. The germline V and J ends were trimmed by 2 bases and 8 bases, with 9 bases remaining between them. There are 12 residues in the CDR3. CDR1 is MNHEY and CDR2 is SVGEGT in the germline V gene.

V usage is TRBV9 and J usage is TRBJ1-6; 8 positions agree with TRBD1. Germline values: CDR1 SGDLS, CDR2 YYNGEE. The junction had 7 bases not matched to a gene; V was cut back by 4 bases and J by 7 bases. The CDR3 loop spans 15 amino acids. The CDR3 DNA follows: TGTGCCAGCAGCCCCCAGGGACAGGCGAATTCACCCCTCCACTTT. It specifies CASSPQGQANSPLHF. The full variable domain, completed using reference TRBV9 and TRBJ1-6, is DSGVTQTPKHLITATGQRVTLRCSPRSGDLSVYWYQQSLDQGLQFLIQYYNGEERAKGNILERFSAQQFPDLHSELNLSSLELGDSALYFCASSPQGQANSPLHFGNGTRLTVT.

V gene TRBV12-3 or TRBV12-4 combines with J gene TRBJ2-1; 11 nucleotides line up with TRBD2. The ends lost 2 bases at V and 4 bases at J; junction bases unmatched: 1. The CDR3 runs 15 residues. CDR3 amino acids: CASSLTSGRYNEQFF. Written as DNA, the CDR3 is TGTGCCAGCAGTTTAACTAGCGGGAGATACAATGAGCAGTTCTTC.

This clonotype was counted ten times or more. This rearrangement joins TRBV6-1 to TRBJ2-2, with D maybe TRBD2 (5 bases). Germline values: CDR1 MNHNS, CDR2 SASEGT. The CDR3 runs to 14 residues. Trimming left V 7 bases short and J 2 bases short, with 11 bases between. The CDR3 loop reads CASTGSGNTGELFF. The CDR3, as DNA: TGTGCCAGCACTGGGAGCGGAAACACCGGGGAGCTGTTTTTT.

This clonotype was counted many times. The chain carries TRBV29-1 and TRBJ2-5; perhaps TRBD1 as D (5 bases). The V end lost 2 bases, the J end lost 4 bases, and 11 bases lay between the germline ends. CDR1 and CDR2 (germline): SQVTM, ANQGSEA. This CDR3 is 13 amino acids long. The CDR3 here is CSVEPGNGETQYF. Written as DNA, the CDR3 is TGCAGCGTTGAACCAGGGAACGGAGAGACCCAGTACTTC.

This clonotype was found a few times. CDR3 nucleotide sequence: TGTGCCAGCAGTCCCCCGGGCCAGGGGAAATACAATGAGCAGTTCTTC. It specifies CASSPPGQGKYNEQFF. The gene calls are TRBV6-1 and TRBJ2-1; the D gene is possibly TRBD1 (6 bases). The V end was cut by 5 bases, the J end by 4 bases, with 18 bases between. The CDR3 covers 16 residues. CDR1 and CDR2 (germline): MNHNS, SASEGT.

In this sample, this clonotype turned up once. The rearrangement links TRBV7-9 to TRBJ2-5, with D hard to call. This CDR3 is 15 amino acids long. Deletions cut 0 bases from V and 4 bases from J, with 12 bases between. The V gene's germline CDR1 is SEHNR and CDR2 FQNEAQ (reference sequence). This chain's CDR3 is CASSLASWESETQYF. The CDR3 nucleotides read TGTGCCAGCAGCTTAGCGTCCTGGGAATCAGAGACCCAGTACTTC.

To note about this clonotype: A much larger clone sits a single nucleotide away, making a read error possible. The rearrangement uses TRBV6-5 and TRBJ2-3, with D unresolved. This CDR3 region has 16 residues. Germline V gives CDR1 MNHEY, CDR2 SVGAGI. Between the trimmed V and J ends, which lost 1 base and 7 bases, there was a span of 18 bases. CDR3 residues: CASSYLGFGGAYTQYF. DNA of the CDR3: TGTGCCAGCAGTTACTTGGGGTTTGGTGGAGCATATACGCAGTATTTT.

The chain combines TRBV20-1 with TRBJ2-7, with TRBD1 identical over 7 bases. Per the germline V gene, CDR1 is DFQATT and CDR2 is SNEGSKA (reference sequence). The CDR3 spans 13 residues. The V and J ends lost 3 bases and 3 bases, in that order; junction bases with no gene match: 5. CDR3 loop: CSASRGQNYEQYF. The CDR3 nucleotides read TGCAGTGCTAGTAGGGGACAGAACTACGAGCAGTACTTC.

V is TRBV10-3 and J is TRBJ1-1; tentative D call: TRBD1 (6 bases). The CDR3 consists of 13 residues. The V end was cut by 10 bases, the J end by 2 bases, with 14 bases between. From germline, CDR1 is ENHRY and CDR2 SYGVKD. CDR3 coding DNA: TGTGCCAGTAGCGACAGGCAAAACACTGAAGCTTTCTTT. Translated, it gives CASSDRQNTEAFF.

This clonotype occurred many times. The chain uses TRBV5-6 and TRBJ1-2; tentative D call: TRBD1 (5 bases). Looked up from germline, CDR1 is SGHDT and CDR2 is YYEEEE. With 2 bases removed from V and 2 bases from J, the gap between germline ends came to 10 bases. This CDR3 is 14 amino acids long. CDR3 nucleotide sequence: TGTGCCAGCAGCTTTTGGGGCAGGAACTATGGCTACACCTTC. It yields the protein CASSFWGRNYGYTF.

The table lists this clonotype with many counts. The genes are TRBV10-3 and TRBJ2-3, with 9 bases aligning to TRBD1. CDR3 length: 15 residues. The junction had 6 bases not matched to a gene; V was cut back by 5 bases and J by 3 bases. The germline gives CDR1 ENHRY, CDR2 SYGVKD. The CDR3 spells CAISLYGQGTDTQYF. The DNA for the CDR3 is TGTGCCATCAGTCTCTACGGACAGGGGACAGATACGCAGTATTTT.

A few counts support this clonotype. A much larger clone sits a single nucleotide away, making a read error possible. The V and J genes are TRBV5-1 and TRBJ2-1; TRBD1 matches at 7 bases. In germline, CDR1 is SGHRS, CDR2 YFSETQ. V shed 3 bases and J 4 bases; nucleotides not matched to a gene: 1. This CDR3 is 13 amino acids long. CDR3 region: CASSSGQYNEQFF. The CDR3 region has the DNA TGCGCCAGCAGCTCGGGACAGTACAATGAGCAGTTCTTC.

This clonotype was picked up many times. CDR3 residues: CSANRGLVTDTQYF. The CDR3 DNA reads as TGCAGTGCTAACCGGGGACTAGTAACAGATACGCAGTATTTT. The V call is TRBV20-1, the J call TRBJ2-3, with 8 bases aligning to TRBD2. This CDR3 is 14 amino acids long. Losses at the gene ends were 4 bases for V and 3 bases for J; bases not matched to a gene: 6. Germline V gene lookup returns CDR1 DFQATT and CDR2 SNEGSKA (reference sequence).